This T cell receptor beta chain was sequenced during a study of blood T cell repertoires in COVID-19. Study overall: COVID-19 samples from acute and convalescent phases originated in the United States, Italy and Spain. From T cells, B-cell-depleted T cells, or PBMCs came the material, which was cDNA or gDNA.

In the authors' workflow: For nucleated cells, counts were estimated from reference gene primer amplification. Repertoires were generated with immunoSEQ multiplex PCR, while TCRdb's copy carries only in-frame clones and drops some. Clonal size and the V and J genes are those of that table, whereas D and trimming came from the DNA. The data show under 250,000 clones, more than 75% seen once. The CDR3 length is 15 residues. Germline V gives CDR1 SGHAT, CDR2 FQNNGV. The junction had 7 bases not matched to a gene; V was cut back by 3 bases and J by 5 bases. This TCR derives from a human donor in a cohort sampled during active COVID-19. This chain connects TRBV11-2 to TRBJ1-3; 7 bases map to TRBD1. Sequenced sample: peripheral blood. The CDR3 reads CASSFPTGTRNTIYF. The CDR3, as DNA: TGTGCCAGCAGCTTTCCGACAGGGACGCGAAACACCATATATTTT.